Each of the 10 T cell receptor beta chains below was sequenced from the same sample in a study of blood T cell repertoires in COVID-19. Repertoires were generated with immunoSEQ multiplex PCR, while TCRdb's copy carries only in-frame clones and drops some. The sample records under 200,000 clones, approximately 79% being singletons. The sequencing sample was made of peripheral blood. The receptors originated from a man between 25 and 39 years old with active or convalescent COVID-19.

The V gene is TRBV15, the J gene TRBJ2-5; 10 positions match TRBD2. Germline lookup yields CDR1 LNHNV and CDR2 YYDKDF (reference sequence). V lost 1 base to trimming and J lost 4 bases; unmatched junction nucleotides: 9. This CDR3 contains 17 residues. CDR3 region: CATSRVQASGGLETQYF. DNA of the CDR3: TGTGCCACCAGCAGAGTACAGGCTAGCGGGGGCTTAGAGACCCAGTACTTC.

This sequence joins TRBV30 and TRBJ2-1; 10 bases map to TRBD2. The CDR3 has 14 amino acids. V lost 3 bases and J lost 10; bases outside the gene matches: 9. Germline CDR1 and CDR2: GTSNPN and SVGIG (reference sequence). The CDR3: CAWRGSGRAGEQFF. The DNA for the CDR3 is TGTGCCTGGAGGGGCAGCGGGAGGGCCGGAGAGCAGTTCTTC.

The rearrangement links TRBV5-1 to TRBJ2-3, with 9 bases identical to TRBD1. Germline V lookup: CDR1 SGHRS, CDR2 YFSETQ. CDR3 length equals 14 residues. Germline trimming cut 4 bases from V and 3 bases from J; bases unmatched to any gene: 3. CDR3 in amino acids: CASSNGQGTDTQYF. The CDR3 nucleotides are TGCGCCAGCAGCAACGGACAGGGGACAGATACGCAGTATTTT. Using reference TRBV5-1 and TRBJ2-3 for the parts outside the CDR3, the full variable domain is KAGVTQTPRYLIKTRGQQVTLSCSPISGHRSVSWYQQTPGQGLQFLFEYFSETQRNKGNFPGRFSGRQFSNSRSEMNVSTLELGDSALYLCASSNGQGTDTQYFGPGTRLTVL.

The CDR3: CASSPGEGGTSGHNEQFF. The CDR3 DNA is TGTGCCAGCAGCCCCGGGGAAGGAGGGACTAGCGGTCACAATGAGCAGTTCTTC. The chain has TRBV7-9 and TRBJ2-1; TRBD2 matches at 11 bases. Unmatched junction bases numbered 14, after V lost 5 bases and J lost 5 bases. The germline V gene has CDR1 SEHNR and CDR2 FQNEAQ (reference sequence). The CDR3 spans 18 residues.

The V and J genes are TRBV6-5 and TRBJ2-1, with no clear D. Germline V CDR1 and CDR2: MNHEY, SVGAGI. V shed 10 bases and J shed 1 base, with 14 bases lying between them. The CDR3 is made up of 14 amino acids. The CDR3 protein is CATTGHSSYNEQFF. CDR3 bases: TGTGCCACCACTGGGCATTCTTCCTACAATGAGCAGTTCTTC.

The chain is built from TRBV19 and TRBJ2-1; no firm D call. The CDR3 runs 13 residues. CDR1 and CDR2 from the germline V gene are LNHDA and SQIVND (reference sequence). The V end was cut by 5 bases, the J end by 1 base, with 6 bases between. The CDR3 loop is CASSQTSYNEQFF. CDR3 bases: TGTGCCAGTAGTCAAACATCCTACAATGAGCAGTTCTTC.

The chain is built from TRBV11-2 and TRBJ1-2, with 9 nucleotides matching TRBD1. The V gene end was trimmed by 5 bases and the J gene end by 3 bases; junction bases not matched to a gene: 4. Germline loops: CDR1 SGHAT, CDR2 FQNNGV. The CDR3 length is 14 residues. The CDR3, as DNA: TGTGCCAGCAGCCGGACAGGGGATGACTATGGCTACACCTTC. Protein sequence: CASSRTGDDYGYTF.

This chain links TRBV24-1 with TRBJ2-7; perhaps TRBD2 as D (6 bases). The V end lost 9 bases, the J end lost 2 bases, and 22 bases lay between the germline ends. This CDR3 has 16 residues. Per the germline V gene, CDR1 is KGHDR and CDR2 is SFDVKD. The CDR3 region has the DNA TGTGCCACCGCCGCTGGCGCGGAGGGGCCCCCCTACGAGCAGTACTTC. Its translation: CATAAGAEGPPYEQYF.

The chain employs TRBV18 and TRBJ2-3; TRBD1 matches 8 bases. With 2 bases clipped from V and 8 bases from J, the junction kept 9 bases outside the gene matches. This CDR3 contains 15 residues. Germline CDR1 reads KGHSH; CDR2 reads LQKENI. The CDR3 sequence is CASSPSGTGSFTQYF. The DNA of the CDR3 is TGTGCCAGCTCACCAAGTGGGACAGGATCATTTACGCAGTATTTT.

The V and J genes are TRBV5-6 and TRBJ1-4; 9 nucleotides align to TRBD1. Germline V gene sequence: CDR1 SGHDT, CDR2 YYEEEE. Germline trimming cut 0 bases from V and 7 bases from J; bases unmatched to any gene: 4. The CDR3 loop spans 15 amino acids. The CDR3 sequence: CASSLGTGVGEKLFF. CDR3 sequence (DNA): TGTGCCAGCAGCTTGGGGACAGGGGTTGGTGAAAAACTGTTTTTT. Full variable domain (remainder filled in from reference TRBV5-6 and TRBJ1-4): DAGVTQSPTHLIKTRGQQVTLRCSPKSGHDTVSWYQQALGQGPQFIFQYYEEEERQRGNFPDRFSGHQFPNYSSELNVNALLLGDSALYLCASSLGTGVGEKLFFGSGTQLSVL.